This passage covers 4 T cell receptor beta chains from one sample sequenced in a study of shared T cell receptors in the human thymus. Assay used: immunoSEQ multiplex PCR; TCRdb lists only in-frame clones, some missing. The repertoire includes roughly 700,000 clones, approximately 88% of them detected once, and approximately 0.011% sits in the top ten. These data were also filed under a second study, of human thymus T cells.

The sequenced material came from thymocytes. The receptors were sampled from a boy younger than two with a congenital heart defect.

This clone was observed a single time. V usage is TRBV4-1 and J usage is TRBJ2-2; 11 bases agree with TRBD2. With 0 bases clipped from V and 0 bases from J, the junction kept 12 bases outside the gene matches. This CDR3 has 21 amino acids. Germline V lookup: CDR1 MGHRA, CDR2 YSYEKL. The CDR3 is CASSQDDHPSGRKPNTGELFF. The CDR3 DNA reads as TGCGCCAGCAGCCAAGATGATCATCCTAGCGGGAGGAAGCCGAACACCGGGGAGCTGTTTTTT.

The V gene is TRBV4-1, the J gene TRBJ2-3; weak D call: TRBD2 (6 bases). CDR3 size: 16 residues. Germline CDR1 MGHRA, CDR2 YSYEKL. Trimming took off 3 bases at V and 6 bases at J, with 19 bases between the two ends. The CDR3 sequence: CASSHLRRGGGDTQYF. DNA of the CDR3: TGCGCCAGCAGCCATCTCCGGCGGGGTGGGGGGGATACGCAGTATTTT.

The V gene is TRBV20-1, the J gene TRBJ2-7; a weak D match, TRBD2 (5 bases). Germline loops: CDR1 DFQATT, CDR2 SNEGSKA (reference sequence). The CDR3 is made up of 10 amino acids. The V gene lost 6 bases and the J gene lost 12 bases, with 15 bases spanning the gap. CDR3 nucleotides: TGCAGTGCACCTCGAGCCCGGGGGTACTTC. Its translation: CSAPRARGYF.

The chain has TRBV18 and TRBJ2-7, with 9 positions matching TRBD2. CDR3 length: 19 residues. Germline V gives CDR1 KGHSH, CDR2 LQKENI. The junction had 15 bases not matched to a gene; V was cut back by 0 bases and J by 3 bases. The CDR3 here is CASSPPLASGTHRRYEQYF. The CDR3 DNA reads as TGTGCCAGCTCACCACCTTTGGCTAGCGGGACCCACCGTCGCTACGAGCAGTACTTC.